The T cell receptor beta chain under discussion was sequenced for a study of early T cells in non-severe SARS-CoV-2 infection. Study as a whole: The authors sequenced bulk RNA from unsorted whole blood, leaving chains unpaired. Broader study findings: Using VDJdb, the matching emphasized anti-spike CD8 responses while missing private and CD4 specificities.

Individual cDNA molecules received unique molecular identifiers. TCRdb re-analysed the 5' RACE reads in MiXCR, keeping a single row per CDR3 protein. This sample has tens of thousands of distinct CDR3 sequences; around 18% occur once, and the top ten carry about 8.4%. The table lists this clonotype with a few counts. Its antigen is as yet unknown. Germline CDR1 is SGHNT and CDR2 is YENEEA. The germline V and J ends were trimmed by 5 bases and 3 bases, with 8 bases remaining between them. CDR3 length: 13 amino acids. The sequencing used whole blood, collected at baseline. This chain links TRBV11-3 with TRBJ2-1, with D unresolved. This clonotype was obtained from an adult who was a healthcare worker with PCR-confirmed SARS-CoV-2 infection or an uninfected control (not recorded which). The CDR3 reads CASSNTDYNEQFF. The DNA of the CDR3 is TGTGCCAGCAGCAACACAGACTACAATGAGCAGTTCTTC.